The 20 T cell receptor beta chains presented below share a single source sample, sequenced in a study of T cell responses to AZD1222 COVID-19 vaccine. Sequencing was performed with immunoSEQ multiplex PCR; in TCRdb, only in-frame clones are kept and a portion is missing. The sample yields approximately 140,000 clones, 80% to 95% seen once. Specimen: peripheral blood, collected 28 days after the second AZD1222 dose. Receptors were obtained from an adult who received the AZD1222 COVID-19 vaccine.

The chain employs TRBV12-3 or TRBV12-4 and TRBJ2-7, with D possibly matching TRBD1 (6 bases). The V gene lost 8 bases and the J gene lost 3 bases, with 11 bases spanning the gap. The CDR3 runs 12 residues. CDR3 residues: CASGTIYYEQYF. As DNA, the CDR3 is TGTGCCAGCGGGACAATTTACTACGAGCAGTACTTC.

This rearrangement joins TRBV28 to TRBJ2-2; 13 nucleotides align to TRBD2. Germline lookup yields CDR1 MDHEN and CDR2 SYDVKM. V lost 5 bases and J lost 3; bases outside the gene matches: 3. The CDR3 has 16 residues. The CDR3 region has the DNA TGTGCCAGCAGTCCAGGACTAGCGGGAGACACCGGGGAGCTGTTTTTT. The encoded protein is CASSPGLAGDTGELFF.

This rearrangement joins TRBV20-1 to TRBJ1-1; the D gene is possibly TRBD1 (5 bases). The CDR3 has 13 residues. The V end was cut by 3 bases, the J end by 4 bases, with 12 bases between. Germline loops: CDR1 DFQATT, CDR2 SNEGSKA (reference sequence). The CDR3 loop reads CSASPGRVTEAFF. The CDR3 DNA is TGCAGTGCTAGTCCAGGGAGAGTCACTGAAGCTTTCTTT.

The chain links TRBV11-2 to TRBJ1-1; D not resolved. CDR3 length: 13 amino acids. Germline assignment: CDR1 SGHAT and CDR2 FQNNGV. V was shortened by 3 bases and J by 1 base, with 6 bases between the two germline ends. CDR3 coding DNA: TGTGCCAGCAGCTTCGCTGAGAACACTGAAGCTTTCTTT. This sequence encodes CASSFAENTEAFF.

V and J are TRBV4-2 and TRBJ2-3; D is undetermined. The ends were cut back, 3 bases at V and 4 bases at J, with 8 bases in the middle. The CDR3 has 13 amino acids. Germline V gene lookup returns CDR1 LGHNA and CDR2 YNFKEQ. The CDR3 DNA reads TGTGCCAGCAGCCAGACTGTAGCAGATACGCAGTATTTT. It specifies CASSQTVADTQYF.

This clone has a handful of counts. The chain recombines TRBV18 with TRBJ1-3; 7 bases match TRBD1. Germline CDR1 KGHSH, CDR2 LQKENI. The J segment lost 0 bases and the V segment lost 4 bases, leaving 3 bases of the junction unmatched. CDR3 length equals 15 residues. In DNA, the CDR3 is TGTGCCAGCTCACTGGGACAGAGCTCTGGAAACACCATATATTTT. Residues: CASSLGQSSGNTIYF.

This clone was observed a single time. The chain joins TRBV24-1 to TRBJ2-1, with 10 bases identical to TRBD2. CDR1 and CDR2 (germline): KGHDR, SFDVKD. The V gene end was trimmed by 0 bases and the J gene end by 9 bases; junction bases not matched to a gene: 10. The CDR3 has 17 amino acids. The CDR3 loop reads CATSDLLASGSVSEQFF. CDR3 coding DNA: TGTGCCACCAGTGATTTGCTGGCTAGCGGGAGTGTATCTGAGCAGTTCTTC.

In its sample, this clone was seen once. Other nucleotide sequences from this sample produce the same CDR3. The rearrangement links TRBV28 to TRBJ2-1, with 8 bases identical to TRBD2. Per the germline V gene, CDR1 is MDHEN and CDR2 is SYDVKM. After removal of 3 bases from V and 2 bases from J, the junction contained 0 bases not matched to a gene. This CDR3 has 14 residues. CDR3 amino acids: CASSLTSAYNEQFF. The DNA of the CDR3 is TGTGCCAGCAGTTTGACTAGCGCCTACAATGAGCAGTTCTTC.

The chain employs TRBV15 and TRBJ2-5; D perhaps matches TRBD1 (5 bases). Trimming shortened V by 1 base and J by 3 bases, and 15 bases separated the two germline ends. The CDR3 is made up of 16 amino acids. CDR1 LNHNV and CDR2 YYDKDF come from the germline V gene (reference sequence). The CDR3: CATSRVTTGIEETQYF. CDR3 sequence (DNA): TGTGCCACCAGCAGAGTGACAACAGGAATCGAAGAGACCCAGTACTTC.

The CDR3 is CASSDPGGPETQYF. The CDR3 DNA reads as TGTGCCAGCAGTGACCCGGGGGGGCCAGAGACCCAGTACTTC. This chain connects TRBV25-1 to TRBJ2-5; 8 positions match TRBD2. CDR1 and CDR2 (germline): MGHDK, SYGVNS. There are 14 residues in the CDR3. With V trimmed by 3 bases and J by 4 bases, 4 bases remained unmatched.

This sequence joins TRBV11-2 and TRBJ2-1; D gene ambiguous. V was shortened by 4 bases and J by 2 bases, with 6 bases between the two germline ends. Germline lookup yields CDR1 SGHAT and CDR2 FQNNGV. This CDR3 spans 13 amino acids. CDR3 sequence reads: CASSSRTYNEQFF. CDR3 DNA sequence: TGTGCCAGCAGCTCTAGGACCTACAATGAGCAGTTCTTC.

This sequence joins TRBV11-1 and TRBJ2-5, with 8 bases aligning to TRBD1. With V trimmed by 6 bases and J by 4 bases, 7 bases remained unmatched. The CDR3 is 14 amino acids. Germline assignment: CDR1 SGHAT and CDR2 FQDESV (reference sequence). Written as DNA, the CDR3 is TGTGCCAGCAGGAGCAGGGGGCGCGGAGAGACCCAGTACTTC. It codes for CASRSRGRGETQYF.

The rearrangement uses TRBV15 and TRBJ1-1, with D maybe TRBD1 (5 bases). V shed 2 bases and J shed 7 bases, with 20 bases lying between them. The CDR3 has 16 amino acids. Germline V CDR1 and CDR2: LNHNV, YYDKDF (reference sequence). The chain's CDR3 is CATSRRTTGGALEAFF. In DNA form, the CDR3 reads TGTGCCACCAGCAGACGGACAACCGGAGGTGCTCTTGAAGCTTTCTTT.

This clone was seen a few times. This rearrangement joins TRBV5-5 to TRBJ1-6; D unclear. Germline values: CDR1 SGHKS, CDR2 YYEKEE (reference sequence). This CDR3 region has 15 residues. V was trimmed by 0 bases and J by 9 bases, leaving 13 bases between them. DNA of the CDR3: TGTGCCAGCAGCTTGGTATCCGGGTTGGGTTCACCCCTCCACTTT. Translating it yields CASSLVSGLGSPLHF.

The rearrangement joins TRBV6-5 to TRBJ2-7; D possibly matches TRBD1 or TRBD2 (6 bases each). From germline, CDR1 is MNHEY and CDR2 SVGAGI. The V end was cut by 6 bases, the J end by 4 bases, with 10 bases between. CDR3 length: 12 amino acids. Here the CDR3 reads CASRQGRYEQYF. The CDR3 DNA reads as TGTGCCAGCAGGCAGGGGAGGTACGAGCAGTACTTC.

The chain recombines TRBV11-2 with TRBJ1-3, with a possible D match to TRBD1 (6 bases). The V end lost 1 base, the J end lost 0 bases, and 16 bases lay between the germline ends. Germline V CDR1 and CDR2: SGHAT, FQNNGV. There are 18 residues in the CDR3. CDR3 bases: TGTGCCAGCAGCTTAGGGCCGTCGACAGGTCTCTCTGGAAACACCATATATTTT. This translates into CASSLGPSTGLSGNTIYF. Using reference TRBV11-2 and TRBJ1-3 for the parts outside the CDR3, the full variable domain is EAGVAQSPRYKIIEKRQSVAFWCNPISGHATLYWYQQILGQGPKLLIQFQNNGVVDDSQLPKDRFSAERLKGVDSTLKIQPAKLEDSAVYLCASSLGPSTGLSGNTIYFGEGSWLTVV.

This chain connects TRBV25-1 to TRBJ1-2, with D perhaps matching TRBD1 (5 bases). The CDR3 is 12 amino acids. Trimming pared 3 bases from V and 8 bases from J, leaving 10 bases between. The germline V gene has CDR1 MGHDK and CDR2 SYGVNS. The CDR3 region has the DNA TGTGCCAGCAGTGACCCGGGGCAGGGCTACACCTTC. Protein sequence: CASSDPGQGYTF.

This chain joins TRBV6-5 and TRBJ2-3, with 11 nucleotides matching TRBD2. CDR1 is MNHEY, CDR2 SVGAGI, per germline. Trimming cost V 6 bases and J 0 bases; bases outside gene matches: 2. The CDR3 covers 15 residues. This CDR3 reads CASSLAGGSTDTQYF. The CDR3 DNA reads as TGTGCCAGCAGCCTAGCGGGGGGAAGCACAGATACGCAGTATTTT.

V is TRBV25-1 and J is TRBJ1-1; perhaps TRBD1 as D (5 bases). CDR1 is MGHDK and CDR2 is SYGVNS in the germline V gene. V lost 3 bases to trimming and J lost 7 bases, with 12 bases between them. CDR3 length: 13 amino acids. CDR3 region: CASSDSGGYEAFF. The CDR3 bases are TGTGCCAGCAGTGATTCGGGGGGGTATGAAGCTTTCTTT.

This clone was counted once. The chain recombines TRBV7-9 with TRBJ1-3; no reliable D call. This CDR3 has 14 amino acids. The V gene lost 1 base and the J gene lost 8 bases, with 12 bases spanning the gap. Germline V lookup: CDR1 SEHNR, CDR2 FQNEAQ (reference sequence). The CDR3: CASSLGLPRDTIYF. In DNA, the CDR3 is TGTGCCAGCAGCTTAGGGCTACCCCGGGACACCATATATTTT.